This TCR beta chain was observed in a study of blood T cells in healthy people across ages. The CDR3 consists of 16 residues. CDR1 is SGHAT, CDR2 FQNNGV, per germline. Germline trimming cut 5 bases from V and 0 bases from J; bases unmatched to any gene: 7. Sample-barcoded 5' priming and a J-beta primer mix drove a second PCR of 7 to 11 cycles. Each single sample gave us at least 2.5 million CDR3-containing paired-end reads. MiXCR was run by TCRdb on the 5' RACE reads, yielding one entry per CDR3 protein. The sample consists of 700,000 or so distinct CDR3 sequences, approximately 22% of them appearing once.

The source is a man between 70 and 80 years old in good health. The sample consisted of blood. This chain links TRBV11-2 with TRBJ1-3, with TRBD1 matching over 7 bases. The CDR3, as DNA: TGTGCCAGCAGCCCTTGGGACAGCTACTCTGGAAACACCATATATTTT. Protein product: CASSPWDSYSGNTIYF.